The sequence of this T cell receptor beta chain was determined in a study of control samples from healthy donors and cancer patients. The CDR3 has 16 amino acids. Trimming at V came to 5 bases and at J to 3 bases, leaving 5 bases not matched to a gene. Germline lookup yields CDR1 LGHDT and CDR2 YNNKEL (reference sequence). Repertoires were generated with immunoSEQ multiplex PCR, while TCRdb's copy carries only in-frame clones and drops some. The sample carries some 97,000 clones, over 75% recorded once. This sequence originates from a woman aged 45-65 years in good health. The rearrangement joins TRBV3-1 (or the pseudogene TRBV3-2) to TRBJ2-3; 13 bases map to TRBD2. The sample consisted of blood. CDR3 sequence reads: CASSFRTSGRTDTQYF. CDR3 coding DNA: TGTGCCAGCAGCTTCCGGACTAGCGGGAGAACAGATACGCAGTATTTT.